This section outlines one TCR beta chain sequence together with its context. The data originate from a study of blood T cell repertoires in COVID-19. Study in general: Samples came from the United States, Italy and Spain, spanning acute and convalescent COVID-19.

This CDR3 has 16 amino acids. Germline V gene sequence: CDR1 SGHAT, CDR2 FQDESV (reference sequence). V dropped 6 bases and J dropped 2; count of bases not matched to a gene: 4. Generated by immunoSEQ multiplex PCR, the TCRdb table keeps only in-frame clones and is missing some. The repertoire holds about 100,000 clones, with about 90% as singletons. The sequence was collected from a human donor in a cohort sampled during active COVID-19. The chain links TRBV11-1 to TRBJ2-2, with 12 bases fitting TRBD2. The sequenced sample consisted of peripheral blood. The CDR3 sequence is CASSWTSGVNTGELFF. The CDR3 nucleotides are TGTGCCAGCAGTTGGACTAGCGGGGTTAACACCGGGGAGCTGTTTTTT. The full variable domain, rest sourced from reference TRBV11-1 and TRBJ2-2, is EAEVAQSPRYKITEKSQAVAFWCDPISGHATLYWYRQILGQGPELLVQFQDESVVDDSQLPKDRFSAERLKGVDSTLKIQPAELGDSAMYLCASSWTSGVNTGELFFGEGSRLTVL.